This T cell receptor (beta chain) comes out of a study of T cell clones after liver transplantation. Across the whole study: Immunosuppression withdrawal was tried within 2 years after liver transplantation in this trial. Study-level points and caveats: Rather than being deleted, graft donor-reactive T cells may have moved into the graft.

Germline V CDR1 and CDR2: SEHNR, FQNEAQ (reference sequence). The CDR3 is 13 residues long. With 2 bases removed from V and 4 bases from J, the gap between germline ends came to 8 bases. As concerns this clone: Its antigen is undetermined.

The method was immunoSEQ multiplex PCR; TCRdb's version includes in-frame clones alone and lacks a portion of them. The sample carries about 74,000 clones, roughly 80% recorded once. This specimen was CD4+ T cells from blood, taken before liver transplant. The sequence came from a human donor who received a liver transplant. The chain employs TRBV7-9 and TRBJ1-1; D is perhaps TRBD1 (5 bases). Here the CDR3 DNA reads TGTGCCAGCAGCTTATGGGGGGGCACTGAAGCTTTCTTT. It specifies CASSLWGGTEAFF. The full variable domain, rest sourced from reference TRBV7-9 and TRBJ1-1, is DTGVSQNPRHKITKRGQNVTFRCDPISEHNRLYWYRQTLGQGPEFLTYFQNEAQLEKSRLLSDRFSAERPKGSFSTLEIQRTEQGDSAMYLCASSLWGGTEAFFGQGTRLTVV.